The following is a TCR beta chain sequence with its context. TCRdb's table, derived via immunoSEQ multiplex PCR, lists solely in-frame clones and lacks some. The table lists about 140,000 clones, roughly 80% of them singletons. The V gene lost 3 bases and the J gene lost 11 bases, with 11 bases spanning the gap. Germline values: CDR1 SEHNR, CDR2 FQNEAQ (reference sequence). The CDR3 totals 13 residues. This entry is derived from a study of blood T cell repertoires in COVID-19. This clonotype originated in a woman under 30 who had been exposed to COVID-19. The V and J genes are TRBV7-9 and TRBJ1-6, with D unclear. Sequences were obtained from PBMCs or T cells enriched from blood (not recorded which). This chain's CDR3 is CASSFAGIPPLHF. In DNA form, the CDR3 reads TGTGCCAGCAGCTTCGCGGGGATCCCACCCCTCCACTTT.